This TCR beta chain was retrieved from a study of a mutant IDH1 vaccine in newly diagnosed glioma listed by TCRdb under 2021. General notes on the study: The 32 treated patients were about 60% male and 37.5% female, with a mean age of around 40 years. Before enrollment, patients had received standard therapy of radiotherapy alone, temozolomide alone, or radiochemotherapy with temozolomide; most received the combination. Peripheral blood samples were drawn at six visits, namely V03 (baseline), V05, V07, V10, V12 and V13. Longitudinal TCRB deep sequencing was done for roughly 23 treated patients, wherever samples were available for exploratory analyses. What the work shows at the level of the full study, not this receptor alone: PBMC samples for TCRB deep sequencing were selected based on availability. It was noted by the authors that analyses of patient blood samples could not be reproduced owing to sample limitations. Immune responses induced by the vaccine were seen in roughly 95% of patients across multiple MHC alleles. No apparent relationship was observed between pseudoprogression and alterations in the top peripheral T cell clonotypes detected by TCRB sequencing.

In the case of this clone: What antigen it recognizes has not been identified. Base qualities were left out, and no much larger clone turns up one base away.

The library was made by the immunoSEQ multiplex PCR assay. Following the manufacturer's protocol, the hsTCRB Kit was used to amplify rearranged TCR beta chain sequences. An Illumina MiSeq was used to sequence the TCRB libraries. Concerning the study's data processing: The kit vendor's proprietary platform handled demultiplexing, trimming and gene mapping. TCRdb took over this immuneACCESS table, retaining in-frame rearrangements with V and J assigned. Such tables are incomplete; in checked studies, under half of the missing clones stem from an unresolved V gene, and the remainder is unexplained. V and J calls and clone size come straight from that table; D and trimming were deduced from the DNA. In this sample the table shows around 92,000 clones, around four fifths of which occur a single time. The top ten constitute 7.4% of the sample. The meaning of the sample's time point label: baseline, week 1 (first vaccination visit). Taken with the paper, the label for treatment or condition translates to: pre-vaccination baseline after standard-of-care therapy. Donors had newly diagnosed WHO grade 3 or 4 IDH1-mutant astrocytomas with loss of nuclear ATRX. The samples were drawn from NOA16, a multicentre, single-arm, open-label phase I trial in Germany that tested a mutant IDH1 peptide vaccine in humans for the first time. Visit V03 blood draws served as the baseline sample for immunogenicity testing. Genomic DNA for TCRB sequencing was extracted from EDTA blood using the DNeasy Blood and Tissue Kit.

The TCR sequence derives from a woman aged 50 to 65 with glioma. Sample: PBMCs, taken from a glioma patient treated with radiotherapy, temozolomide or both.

The CDR3 in this case is CASSIGSGGTYEQYF. The nucleotide sequence is TGTGCCAGTAGTATCGGCTCGGGGGGGACTTACGAGCAGTACTTC. The rearranged segments are TRBV19 and TRBJ2-7; TRBD2 matches 8 bases in the middle. The CDR3 goes from the cysteine to the phenylalanine over 15 residues. This entry keeps only the CDR3 DNA: 45 bases, framed from base 1. The germline V gene (reference sequence) supplies CDR1 LNHDA and CDR2 SQIVND. Clipping removes 3 bases from V and 4 bases from J, with 8 as the unmatched junction base count.